This T cell receptor (beta chain) originates from a study of cytomegalovirus exposure and HLA in healthy donors listed by TCRdb under 2017. Looking at the study overall: According to an earlier analysis of several hundred of the donors, roughly 180 million T cells yielded over 100 million unique TCR beta sequences and approximately 300 Gb of sequence data. Roughly 300 gigabases of sequencing data and 80 million or so unique TCR sequences were included in an early release covering several hundred HLA-typed donors. A separate validation cohort of approximately 130 different subjects was used in addition to the roughly 670-subject first cohort. A later analysis re-analyzed previously published TCR beta repertoires from 660 or so donors and added high-resolution HLA genotyping to study TCR occurrence patterns. Donor age, sex, ethnicity and CMV serostatus were compiled together with the repertoire data. Among around 400 genotyped donors of the cohort, an average of around 250,000 unique TCR beta nucleotide sequences was sequenced per donor, of which about 18% were non-productive. Genome-wide SNP genotypes for about 65% of the roughly 670 donors were used in a later genetic analysis, which treated that subset as a discovery cohort. The number of typed donors differed by locus: roughly 620-630 for A, B, C, DRB1 and DQB1; about 520 for DQA1; over 600 for DPA1; and about 470 for DPB1. High-throughput TCR immunosequencing, statistical association of individual TCRs with disease status, and machine learning were combined to predict cytomegalovirus infection status. The study was designed to test whether signatures of past pathogen exposure could be identified by cataloging public T cell receptors. Class I and class II HLA loci were covered by the typing at four-digit resolution. The genetic ancestry cluster associated with self-reported Caucasian donors included approximately 85% of the approximately 410 genotyped donors. About 5 DR-DQ haplotypes were handled as single units for association and clustering, since linkage in the cohort was strong. All discovery cohort repertoires had been generated on a single sequencing platform. Rather than using new phenotypic data, the later analysis identified candidate immune exposures from TCR beta sequences and from how often those sequences occurred across donors. An earlier analysis of fewer than 700 of the donors applied high-throughput TCR beta sequencing to assess whether each TCR beta V gene segment acted as functional or pseudogenic. The study used immunosequencing to profile the T cell repertoires of several hundred subjects and linked those repertoires to cytomegalovirus serostatus. Here is what the overall study found, with its caveats: A later genetic analysis associated a missense DCLRE1C variant with V-gene and J-gene trimming of TCR beta chains, and an independent cohort replicated the association. In vitro tests confirmed that a few of the cytomegalovirus-associated TCR beta chains recognize cytomegalovirus antigens. HLA typing was unavailable for some donors at each locus, so association tests used only the typed subset. Some IMGT-functional V segments, including TRBV6-2 and TRBV6-3, could not be told apart with the 87-base-pair reads, so those segments were excluded. Correlated functional status among segregating V segments might reflect linkage disequilibrium, but an unknown experimental factor could not be ruled out. In a later analysis, several top co-occurrence clusters were reported to appear linked to parvovirus B19, influenza, CMV and Epstein-Barr virus. A further reported finding was that TCR beta sequences accurately predicted the HLA-A and HLA-B alleles for most subjects in the first cohort. CMV serostatus was the only immune exposure information available for the cohort. Because counts were too low, 15 to 20 rarely observed V segments, including chromosome 9 orphons, were excluded from the earlier analysis of around 590 of the donors. A later analysis found that most CMV-associated TCR beta chains appeared HLA-restricted, with HLA associations seemingly driven largely by CMV exposure. Strong co-occurrence of HLA alleles, especially DR and DQ, made assigning TCR associations to individual alleles difficult. The study listed 150 to 200 TCR beta chains as associated with cytomegalovirus. A later analysis found that HLA-associated TCR beta chains were more clonally expanded and had lower generation probabilities than equally common non-associated chains. Only TCR beta chains were sequenced in this cohort, and the absence of alpha or paired-chain data limited detectable features. In both the original and validation cohorts, the classifier was reported to diagnose cytomegalovirus status with high specificity and sensitivity. The presence/absence analyses assumed that sequencing depth was roughly uniform across donors, and that assumption may not be true. A later genetic analysis reported fewer N-insertions in productive TCRs among donors in an Asian-associated ancestry cluster than the roughly 700-donor mean. In an earlier analysis of approximately 590 of the donors, most TCR beta V segments appeared in productive rearrangements about 87% or about 30% of the time, broadly matching IMGT annotations. According to a later analysis, TCR association rates differed among HLA loci, with DRB1 alleles showing the most associated TCRs and HLA-C alleles showing the fewest. In a later analysis, 16,951 TCR beta sequences were associated with specific HLA alleles at a false discovery rate of 0.05. A cluster of highly shared sequence variants was judged likely to represent a technical artifact of the sequencing pipeline. Across donors, most TCR sequences were observed very rarely, whereas some public TCRs were present in many individuals. It was suggested by the authors that the approach could potentially be generalized to other disease states and immunological phenotypes.

The method was the immunoSEQ multiplex PCR assay. A mixture of 60 forward primers for TCR Vbeta segments and 13 reverse primers for TCR Jbeta segments was used in the multiplex PCR. The CDR3 region of rearranged TCR beta genes was amplified from genomic DNA by a multiplex PCR assay. Amplified TCR beta libraries were sequenced as 87-base-pair reads on the Illumina HiSeq System. As for how the authors treated the data: Across the 640 or so repertoires, a later analysis counted roughly 84 million unique TCR beta chains, approximately 12 million of which were shared by at least two donors. Raw reads were error-corrected and collapsed into unique sequences by a nearest-neighbor algorithm in which closely related sequences were merged to remove PCR and sequencing errors. V, D and J gene segments were assigned by aligning CDR3 sequences to IMGT reference sequences. For a sequence to be retained, at least a six-nucleotide match to both a V gene segment and a J gene segment was required. A rearrangement was called productive if the CDR3 had no stop codons and remained in frame with V and J, and every other rearrangement was called non-productive. CDR3 was defined by IMGT convention, running from the second conserved V-encoded cysteine to the conserved J-encoded phenylalanine. The earlier analysis of about 500 of the donors excluded sequences that lacked an unambiguous match to a single V gene segment. In an earlier analysis of several hundred of the donors, V segments were called functional above 56.7% productive rearrangements and were called segregating when the between-donor standard deviation exceeded 5%. A statistical classification framework was developed to diagnose cytomegalovirus status using the catalog of TCR beta chain sequences. A later analysis assigned V and J genes by comparing TCR nucleotide sequences with IMGT/GENE-DB human TR gene sequences. In a later analysis, CDR3 sequences and most-parsimonious VDJ recombination scenarios were assigned using the TCRdist pipeline. In a later analysis, every TCR beta chain was defined by the combination of its CDR3 amino acid sequence and its V-gene family, and reads without a unique V-gene family were dropped. In a later analysis, fewer than 650 highly shared, low-generation-probability nucleotide sequences were removed to address suspected cross-contamination and a sequencing artifact. For each public chain, a later analysis derived a clonal expansion index from normalized ranks of inferred template counts within each repertoire. In a later analysis, generation probabilities were computed with a VDJ recombination model fitted to out-of-frame rearrangements, and the resulting probabilities were checked against IGoR. Hypergeometric tests were used in a later analysis to score TCR-TCR, TCR-HLA and TCR-CMV co-occurrence, with a repertoire-size bias correction applied to the TCR pairs. False discovery rates were estimated in a later analysis by permuting HLA or CMV assignments 20 times. In a later analysis, co-occurring TCRs were grouped with DBSCAN, and TCRdist sequence similarity was added when clustering was performed within HLA-allele-positive subsets. For co-occurrence clustering, repertoires with fewer than 30,000 or more than 120,000 public chains were excluded, along with roughly 5 repertoires with anomalous nucleotide sharing. The clones in this table, taken by TCRdb from immuneACCESS, are in-frame only. Not every clone is retained; where verified, under half of the shortfall comes from an unresolved V gene, and the cause of the rest is unknown. V, J and clone size derive from that table, while D and trimming were established from the DNA sequence. Counted in this sample were some 150,000 clones; about 76% of them appeared once. Of the sample, roughly 3.7% falls within the top ten clones.

As encoded in the germline V gene, CDR1 is LGHNA while CDR2 is YSLEER. Reading from cysteine to phenylalanine, the CDR3 counts 18 amino acids. Solely the CDR3 DNA is kept, with 54 bases framed from the first base. Trimming accounts for 3 bases at V and 4 bases at J, while the number of junction bases matched to no gene is 13. The cohort was made up of roughly 670 healthy bone marrow donors. All cohort members were sampled while nominally healthy, although unrecorded immune exposures were likely present. The donor tested CMV seronegative and was one of the 352 seronegative cohort members. A peripheral blood sample was collected from each donor, and TCR beta sequencing was performed on peripheral blood mononuclear cells. The Qiagen DNeasy Blood Extraction Kit was used to extract genomic DNA from the blood cell samples. This clone was picked up a small number of times. Its antigen remains unidentified. No per-base quality is available; no much larger clone lies one base away.

This sequence originates from a male donor in good health and CMV-seronegative. Recombination connected TRBV4-3 to TRBJ1-3, and 9 junctional nucleotides match TRBD1. The sequencing input was PBMCs. CDR3 sequence: CASSQEGQGAFGGNTIYF. The nucleotide sequence is TGCGCCAGCAGCCAGGAGGGACAGGGAGCGTTCGGGGGAAACACCATATATTTT.